The T cell receptor beta chain described here comes from a study of CD4 and CD8 cells across lung adenocarcinoma regions. TCRdb processed the PCR reads anew with MiXCR; each CDR3 protein has one entry. Of approximately 4,200 distinct CDR3 sequences in the sample, 52% were seen once. Samples came from patients with localized non-small cell lung adenocarcinoma. The sequencing input was CD4+ T cells from the center of a lung tumor. This TCR derives from a female donor with lung adenocarcinoma. The CD4 and CD8 labels of this study may be unreliable.

CDR3 nucleotides: TGTGCCAGCAGGCCCTCTAGCGGATATAACAATGAGCAGTTCTTC. Its translation is CASRPSSGYNNEQFF. The chain has TRBV27 and TRBJ2-1; 7 bases match TRBD2. The CDR3 has 15 residues. Germline V lookup: CDR1 MNHEY, CDR2 SMNVEV (reference sequence). V was pared by 6 bases and J by 5 bases, with 10 bases of the junction left unmatched.